The 23 T cell receptor beta chains below come from one sample, sequenced in a study of graft-versus-host responses after intestinal transplantation. No antigens are known for them. Generated by immunoSEQ multiplex PCR, the TCRdb table keeps only in-frame clones and is missing some. In the table there are about 90,000 clones, about 93% of which are singletons. Sequences were derived from unstimulated CD8+ T cells sorted from spleen or lymph node cells, sampled before transplant. Receptors originate from a human donor who was the organ donor for an intestinal transplant.

J is TRBJ2-5 and V is TRBV4-3; 15 bases agree with TRBD2. CDR3 size: 17 residues. The ends lost 4 bases at V and 7 bases at J; junction bases unmatched: 10. From germline, CDR1 is LGHNA and CDR2 YSLEER. CDR3 nucleotide sequence: TGCGCCAGCAGCCCCGGACTAGCGGGAGGGCCGTTTGGGACCCAGTACTTC. Protein: CASSPGLAGGPFGTQYF.

The gene calls are TRBV11-2 and TRBJ2-7; 8 nucleotides line up with TRBD2. The J segment lost 4 bases and the V segment lost 4 bases, leaving 12 bases of the junction unmatched. This CDR3 is built from 16 residues. Germline CDR1 is SGHAT and CDR2 is FQNNGV. The CDR3 spells CASSWPGSGSIYEQYF. CDR3 in DNA: TGTGCCAGCAGCTGGCCCGGGAGCGGGAGTATATACGAGCAGTACTTC.

This chain links TRBV7-9 with TRBJ2-7; 9 bases fit TRBD2. Germline V gives CDR1 SEHNR, CDR2 FQNEAQ (reference sequence). Trimming cost V 1 base and J 7 bases; bases outside gene matches: 14. CDR3 length: 17 residues. CDR3 protein: CASSLEGFAGGLEEQYF. As DNA, the CDR3 is TGTGCCAGCAGCTTAGAGGGCTTCGCGGGAGGGTTGGAAGAGCAGTACTTC.

The rearrangement joins TRBV6-5 to TRBJ2-3; 7 bases match TRBD2. Germline CDR1 and CDR2: MNHEY and SVGAGI. There are 16 residues in the CDR3. The trim removed 4 bases at V and 6 bases at J, leaving 13 bases unmatched. The CDR3 is CASSSLGRVGGDTQYF. CDR3 DNA: TGTGCCAGCAGTTCCCTAGGGAGGGTTGGCGGCGATACGCAGTATTTT.

The genes are TRBV10-3 and TRBJ2-7; weak D call: TRBD1 (6 bases). Trimming took off 2 bases at V and 6 bases at J, with 11 bases between the two ends. This CDR3 comprises 13 residues. The germline gives CDR1 ENHRY, CDR2 SYGVKD. For the CDR3, the DNA is TGTGCCATCAGTGAGCTCACAGGGCGCGAGCAGTACTTC. This gives the protein CAISELTGREQYF.

This sequence joins TRBV18 and TRBJ1-4, with TRBD1 identical over 7 bases. V lost 6 bases and J lost 6; bases outside the gene matches: 16. Per germline, CDR1 KGHSH and CDR2 LQKENI. The CDR3 covers 17 residues. Here the CDR3 DNA reads TGTGCCAGCTCTCATCGCGCCAGGGGGGCTCTGTATGAAAAACTGTTTTTT. Translated: CASSHRARGALYEKLFF. The entire variable domain, with the rest obtained from reference TRBV18 and TRBJ1-4, is as follows: NAGVMQNPRHLVRRRGQEARLRCSPMKGHSHVYWYRQLPEEGLKFMVYLQKENIIDESGMPKERFSAEFPKEGPSILRIQQVVRGDSAAYFCASSHRARGALYEKLFFGSGTQLSVL.

V gene TRBV2 combines with J gene TRBJ2-7; 7 positions agree with TRBD2. The CDR3 has 15 amino acids. Germline-derived CDR1 and CDR2 are SNHLY and FYNNEI. The V gene end was trimmed by 2 bases and the J gene end by 3 bases; junction bases not matched to a gene: 7. DNA of the CDR3: TGTGCCAGCAGTGAACTCGGGGGGAAGGACTACGAGCAGTACTTC. Protein product: CASSELGGKDYEQYF.

This clone was counted once. The chain employs TRBV2 and TRBJ1-6, with D hard to call. The CDR3 extends over 13 amino acids. CDR1 is SNHLY, CDR2 FYNNEI, per germline. V lost 7 bases, J lost 7 bases, and 11 bases lay in between. The CDR3 spells CASKERRNSPLHF. The CDR3 coding sequence is TGTGCCAGCAAGGAAAGGAGAAATTCACCCCTCCACTTT.

The gene calls are TRBV12-5 and TRBJ1-2, with D possibly matching TRBD1 (5 bases). Looked up from germline, CDR1 is LGHNT and CDR2 is FRNRAP. The CDR3 contains 16 residues. Trimming stripped 2 bases from V and 0 bases from J, with 13 bases between. CDR3 nucleotide sequence: TGTGCTAGTGGTTTGCACAACGGAGGGGCTAACTATGGCTACACCTTC. Translated: CASGLHNGGANYGYTF.

The V call is TRBV28, the J call TRBJ2-7, with D tentatively TRBD2 (6 bases). Between the trimmed V and J ends, which lost 8 bases and 0 bases, there was a span of 11 bases. CDR1 and CDR2 from the germline V gene are MDHEN and SYDVKM. This CDR3 spans 13 amino acids. The CDR3 bases are TGTGCCAGCGGGGCGGGACTCTCCTACGAGCAGTACTTC. Translated: CASGAGLSYEQYF.

The chain uses TRBV19 and TRBJ1-1; no reliable D call. Deletions cut 3 bases from V and 10 bases from J, with 18 bases between. Germline V gene sequence: CDR1 LNHDA, CDR2 SQIVND (reference sequence). This CDR3 region has 14 residues. CDR3 region: CASSIVSVLAGAFF. CDR3 in DNA: TGTGCCAGTAGTATTGTCTCCGTACTAGCTGGAGCTTTCTTT.

This clone was seen only once. V is TRBV6-1 and J is TRBJ2-7, with 7 bases that match TRBD1. The CDR3 has 14 residues. The junction had 9 bases not matched to a gene; V was cut back by 8 bases and J by 2 bases. The germline V gene encodes CDR1 MNHNS and CDR2 SASEGT. The CDR3 DNA is TGTGCCAGCTGGCTAGGGACAGACACCTACGAGCAGTACTTC. It translates to CASWLGTDTYEQYF.

The genes are TRBV6-6 and TRBJ2-3; D is unclear. The V gene's germline CDR1 is MNHNY and CDR2 SVGAGI (reference sequence). The CDR3 has 14 residues. Trimming left V 7 bases short and J 2 bases short, with 13 bases between. CDR3 loop: CASTVYAYTDTQYF. For the CDR3, the DNA is TGTGCCAGCACGGTCTATGCCTACACAGATACGCAGTATTTT.

In this sample, this clone turned up once. V is TRBV10-3 and J is TRBJ2-1; 9 bases match TRBD2. The V gene end was trimmed by 11 bases and the J gene end by 5 bases; junction bases not matched to a gene: 10. The germline V gene has CDR1 ENHRY and CDR2 SYGVKD. CDR3 length: 14 amino acids. The CDR3 sequence is CASLGGGGDNEQFF. CDR3 DNA: TGTGCCTCCCTGGGCGGGGGGGGAGACAATGAGCAGTTCTTC.

V and J are TRBV4-1 and TRBJ2-7; tentative D call: TRBD2 (5 bases). The ends were cut back, 2 bases at V and 2 bases at J, with 16 bases in the middle. The CDR3 consists of 16 residues. CDR1 is MGHRA, CDR2 YSYEKL, per germline. The CDR3 coding sequence is TGCGCCAGCAGCCAAACCGTAACCAGCGGCGCCTACGAGCAGTACTTC. Its protein product is CASSQTVTSGAYEQYF.

This sequence joins TRBV10-3 and TRBJ2-7, with D perhaps TRBD2 (6 bases). This CDR3 contains 13 residues. Per the germline V gene, CDR1 is ENHRY and CDR2 is SYGVKD. V shed 8 bases and J shed 3 bases, with 14 bases lying between them. CDR3 in amino acids: CAIRGTPRYEQYF. DNA for the CDR3: TGTGCCATCCGCGGGACGCCACGCTACGAGCAGTACTTC.

The rearrangement joins TRBV5-4 to TRBJ2-3, with TRBD2 identical over 7 bases. Trimming took 5 bases from V and 1 from J; bases not matched to a gene: 4. CDR3 length equals 14 residues. CDR1 is SGHNT, CDR2 YYREEE, per germline (reference sequence). The CDR3 region has the DNA TGTGCCAGCAGGTGGGGGGGAGGCACAGATACGCAGTATTTT. Translating it yields CASRWGGGTDTQYF.

This chain uses TRBV5-4 with TRBJ2-7; no clear D. CDR1 and CDR2 from the germline V gene are SGHNT and YYREEE (reference sequence). The V end was cut by 3 bases, the J end by 3 bases, with 7 bases between. This CDR3 contains 12 residues. CDR3 nucleotides: TGTGCCAGCAGCTCTCCCGGCTACGAGCAGTACTTC. Encoded protein: CASSSPGYEQYF.

This chain joins TRBV21-1 and TRBJ1-5. TRBV21-1 has pseudogene status. The CDR3 runs 15 residues. As DNA, the CDR3 is TGTGCCAGCAGCCGTCCCCCGGGTCCCCATCAGCCCCAGCATTTT. Protein product: CASSRPPGPHQPQHF.

J is TRBJ2-5 and V is TRBV5-1; a weak D match, TRBD1 (5 bases). V lost 0 bases and J 5 bases, leaving 5 bases between the germline ends. This CDR3 is 12 amino acids long. Germline V gives CDR1 SGHRS, CDR2 YFSETQ. For the CDR3, the DNA is TGCGCCAGCAGCTTGGAGGGGGAGACCCAGTACTTC. The encoded protein is CASSLEGETQYF.

V gene TRBV12-5 combines with J gene TRBJ1-6; D is undetermined. The CDR3 covers 14 residues. CDR1 and CDR2 (germline): LGHNT, FRNRAP. V shed 6 bases and J shed 5 bases, with 11 bases lying between them. The CDR3: CASGTNYHNSPLHF. The DNA of the CDR3 is TGTGCTAGTGGAACAAATTACCATAATTCACCCCTCCACTTT.

In DNA form, the CDR3 reads TGTGCCAGTAGTTTAGCGGGAGGGCGTTCTACCGGGGAGCTGTTTTTT. It yields the protein CASSLAGGRSTGELFF. The V and J genes are TRBV19 and TRBJ2-2; 11 bases are a match to TRBD2. Trimming at V came to 5 bases and at J to 5 bases, leaving 7 bases not matched to a gene. CDR1 LNHDA and CDR2 SQIVND come from the germline V gene (reference sequence). The CDR3 covers 16 residues.

This clone was counted once. V is TRBV9 and J is TRBJ1-6; TRBD1 is a possible D gene (5 bases). CDR3 length equals 14 residues. Per the germline V gene, CDR1 is SGDLS and CDR2 is YYNGEE. V was shortened by 7 bases and J by 8 bases, with 16 bases between the two germline ends. The CDR3: CASGGIGLYSPLHF. CDR3 DNA sequence: TGTGCCAGCGGGGGGATTGGATTGTATTCACCCCTCCACTTT.